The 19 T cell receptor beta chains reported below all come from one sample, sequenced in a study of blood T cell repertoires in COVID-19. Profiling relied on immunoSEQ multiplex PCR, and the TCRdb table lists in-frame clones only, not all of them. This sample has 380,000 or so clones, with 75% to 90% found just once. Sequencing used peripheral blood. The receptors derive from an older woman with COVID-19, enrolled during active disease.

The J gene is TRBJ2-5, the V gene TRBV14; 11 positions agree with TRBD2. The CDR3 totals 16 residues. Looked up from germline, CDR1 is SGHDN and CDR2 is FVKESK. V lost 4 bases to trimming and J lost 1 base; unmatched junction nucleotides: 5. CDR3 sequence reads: CASSPIAGGFQETQYF. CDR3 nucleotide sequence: TGTGCCAGCAGCCCCATAGCGGGGGGGTTCCAAGAGACCCAGTACTTC.

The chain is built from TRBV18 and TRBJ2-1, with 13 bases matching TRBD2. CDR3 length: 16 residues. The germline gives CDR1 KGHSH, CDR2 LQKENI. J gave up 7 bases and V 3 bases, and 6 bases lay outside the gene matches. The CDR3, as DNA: TGTGCCAGCTCACCCCAACTAGCGGGGGGGTTTAATGAGCAGTTCTTC. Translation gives CASSPQLAGGFNEQFF.

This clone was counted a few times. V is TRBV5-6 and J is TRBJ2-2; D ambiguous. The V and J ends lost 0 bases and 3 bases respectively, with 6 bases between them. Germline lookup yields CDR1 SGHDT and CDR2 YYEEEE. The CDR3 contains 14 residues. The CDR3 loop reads CASSLGLDTGELFF. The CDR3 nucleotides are TGTGCCAGCAGCTTGGGTCTTGACACCGGGGAGCTGTTTTTT.

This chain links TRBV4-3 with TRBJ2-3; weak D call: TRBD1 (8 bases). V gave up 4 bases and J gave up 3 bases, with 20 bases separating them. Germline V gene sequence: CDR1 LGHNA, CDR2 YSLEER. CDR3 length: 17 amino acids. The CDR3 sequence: CASSPRGLGQGTDTQYF. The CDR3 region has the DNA TGCGCCAGCAGCCCGCGGGGGCTAGGACAGGGTACAGATACGCAGTATTTT.

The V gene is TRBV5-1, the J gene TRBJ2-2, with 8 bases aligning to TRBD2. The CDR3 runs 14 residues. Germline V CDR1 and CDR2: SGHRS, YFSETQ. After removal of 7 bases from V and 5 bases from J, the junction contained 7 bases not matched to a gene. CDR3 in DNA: TGCGCCAGCTCCTGGACGGGGGGGACCGGGGAGCTGTTTTTT. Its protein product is CASSWTGGTGELFF.

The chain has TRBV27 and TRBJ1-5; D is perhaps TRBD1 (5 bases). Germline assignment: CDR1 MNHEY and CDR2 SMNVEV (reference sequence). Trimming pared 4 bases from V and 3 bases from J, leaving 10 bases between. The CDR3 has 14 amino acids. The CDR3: CASSSQGINQPQHF. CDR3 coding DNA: TGTGCCAGCAGTTCTCAGGGAATCAATCAGCCCCAGCATTTT.

CDR3 in amino acids: CASSTSQGSSLNEQYF. The CDR3 DNA sequence: TGTGCCAGCAGCACCTCACAGGGTAGCAGTCTAAACGAGCAGTACTTC. The chain has TRBV9 and TRBJ2-7, with a tentative D call TRBD1 (6 bases). CDR3 length: 16 residues. Germline values: CDR1 SGDLS, CDR2 YYNGEE. The ends were cut back, 4 bases at V and 5 bases at J, with 22 bases in the middle.

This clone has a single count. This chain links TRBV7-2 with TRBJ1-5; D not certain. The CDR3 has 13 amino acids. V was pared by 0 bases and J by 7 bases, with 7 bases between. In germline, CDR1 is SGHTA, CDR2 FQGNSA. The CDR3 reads CASSLAGGQPQHF. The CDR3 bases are TGTGCCAGCAGCTTAGCAGGAGGACAGCCCCAGCATTTT.

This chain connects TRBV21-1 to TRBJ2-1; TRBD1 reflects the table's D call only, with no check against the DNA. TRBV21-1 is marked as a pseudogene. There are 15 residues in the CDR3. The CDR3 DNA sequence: TGTGCCAGCAGCAAATTAGGACAGGTGGACGGTGAGCAGTTCTTC. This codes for CASSKLGQVDGEQFF.

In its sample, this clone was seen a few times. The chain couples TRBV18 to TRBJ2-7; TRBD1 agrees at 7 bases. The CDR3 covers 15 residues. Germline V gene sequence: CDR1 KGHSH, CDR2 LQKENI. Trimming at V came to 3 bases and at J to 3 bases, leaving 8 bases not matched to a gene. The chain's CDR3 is CASSPTGQVNYEQYF. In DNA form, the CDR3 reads TGTGCCAGCTCACCCACTGGACAGGTCAACTACGAGCAGTACTTC.

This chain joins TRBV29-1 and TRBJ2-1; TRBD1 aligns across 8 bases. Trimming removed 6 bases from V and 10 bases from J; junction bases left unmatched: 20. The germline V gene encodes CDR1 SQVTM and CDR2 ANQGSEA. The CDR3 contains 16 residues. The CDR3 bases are TGCAGCGTCCCCTCAACCGGGACAGGAGCTTATGTCGAGCAGTTCTTC. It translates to CSVPSTGTGAYVEQFF.

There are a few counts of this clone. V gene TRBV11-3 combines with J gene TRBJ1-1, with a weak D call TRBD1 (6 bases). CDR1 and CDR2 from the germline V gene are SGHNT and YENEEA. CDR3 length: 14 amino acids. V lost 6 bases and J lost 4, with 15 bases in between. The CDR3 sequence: CASRPGTRGTEAFF. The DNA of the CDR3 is TGTGCCAGCAGGCCCGGGACAAGGGGCACTGAAGCTTTCTTT.

This CDR3 is CASRIMDRDQGYTF. Here the CDR3 DNA reads TGTGCCAGCAGGATAATGGACAGGGACCAGGGCTACACCTTC. The chain links TRBV6-5 to TRBJ1-2, with TRBD1 matching 8 bases. The CDR3 runs to 14 residues. The V gene's germline CDR1 is MNHEY and CDR2 SVGAGI. V shed 6 bases, J shed 8 bases, and the junction held 11 bases outside the gene matches.

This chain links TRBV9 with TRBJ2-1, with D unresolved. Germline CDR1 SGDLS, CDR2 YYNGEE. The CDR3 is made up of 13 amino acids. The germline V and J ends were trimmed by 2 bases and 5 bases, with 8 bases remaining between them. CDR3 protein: CASSVGQNNEQFF. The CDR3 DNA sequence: TGTGCCAGCAGCGTTGGGCAGAACAATGAGCAGTTCTTC.

The CDR3 here is CASSSNPGSYEQYF. The CDR3 region has the DNA TGCGCCAGCAGCTCAAACCCCGGGTCCTACGAGCAGTACTTC. The chain has TRBV5-1 and TRBJ2-7; D remains ambiguous. V was cut by 3 bases and J by 1 base, with 11 bases left in between. Looked up from germline, CDR1 is SGHRS and CDR2 is YFSETQ. The CDR3 extends over 14 amino acids.

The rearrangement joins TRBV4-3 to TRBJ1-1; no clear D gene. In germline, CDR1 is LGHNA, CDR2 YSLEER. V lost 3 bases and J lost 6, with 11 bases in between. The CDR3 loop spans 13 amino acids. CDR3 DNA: TGCGCCAGCAGCCAGTCGCGCATGGCTGAAGCTTTCTTT. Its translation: CASSQSRMAEAFF.

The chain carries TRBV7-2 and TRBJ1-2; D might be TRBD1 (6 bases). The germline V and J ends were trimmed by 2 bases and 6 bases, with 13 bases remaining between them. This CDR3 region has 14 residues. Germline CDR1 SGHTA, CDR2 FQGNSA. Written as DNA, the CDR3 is TGTGCCAGCAGCTTATCGCAGGGGACGGATGGCTACACCTTC. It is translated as CASSLSQGTDGYTF.

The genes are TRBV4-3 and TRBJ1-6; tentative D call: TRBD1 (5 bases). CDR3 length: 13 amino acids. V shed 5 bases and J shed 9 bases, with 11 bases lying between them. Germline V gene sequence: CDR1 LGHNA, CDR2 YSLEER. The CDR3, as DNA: TGCGCCAGCAGCGACAGATCAGTTTCACCCCTCCACTTT. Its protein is CASSDRSVSPLHF.

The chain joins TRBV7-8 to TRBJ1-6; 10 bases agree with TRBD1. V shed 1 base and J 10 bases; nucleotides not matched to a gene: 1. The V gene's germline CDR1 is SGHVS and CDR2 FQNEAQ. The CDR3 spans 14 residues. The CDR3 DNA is TGTGCCAGCAGCTTAGAGGGACAGGGGTCACCCCTCCACTTT. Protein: CASSLEGQGSPLHF.